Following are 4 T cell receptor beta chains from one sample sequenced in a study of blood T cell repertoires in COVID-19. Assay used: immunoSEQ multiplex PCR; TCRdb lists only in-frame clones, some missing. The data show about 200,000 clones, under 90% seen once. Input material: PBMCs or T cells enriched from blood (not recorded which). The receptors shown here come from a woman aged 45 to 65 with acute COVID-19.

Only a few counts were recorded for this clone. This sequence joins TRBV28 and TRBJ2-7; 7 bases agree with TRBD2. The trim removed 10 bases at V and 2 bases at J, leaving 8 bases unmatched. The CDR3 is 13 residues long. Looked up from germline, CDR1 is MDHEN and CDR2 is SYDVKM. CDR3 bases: TGTGCCACCCGACTAGCCTATACCTACGAGCAGTACTTC. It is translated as CATRLAYTYEQYF.

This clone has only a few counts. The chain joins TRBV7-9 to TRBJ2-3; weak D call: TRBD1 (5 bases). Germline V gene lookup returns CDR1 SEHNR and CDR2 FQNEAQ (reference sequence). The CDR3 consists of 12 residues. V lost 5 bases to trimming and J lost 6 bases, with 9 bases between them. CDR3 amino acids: CASSHSGDTQYF. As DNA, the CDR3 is TGTGCCAGCAGCCACTCAGGGGATACGCAGTATTTT. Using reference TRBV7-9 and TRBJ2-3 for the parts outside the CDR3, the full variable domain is DTGVSQNPRHKITKRGQNVTFRCDPISEHNRLYWYRQTLGQGPEFLTYFQNEAQLEKSRLLSDRFSAERPKGSFSTLEIQRTEQGDSAMYLCASSHSGDTQYFGPGTRLTVL.

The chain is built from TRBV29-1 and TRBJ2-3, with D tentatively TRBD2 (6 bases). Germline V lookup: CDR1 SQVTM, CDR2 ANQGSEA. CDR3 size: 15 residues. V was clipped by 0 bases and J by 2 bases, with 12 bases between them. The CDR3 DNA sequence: TGCAGCGTTGAAGATGGAGGGGCACACACAGATACGCAGTATTTT. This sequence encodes CSVEDGGAHTDTQYF.

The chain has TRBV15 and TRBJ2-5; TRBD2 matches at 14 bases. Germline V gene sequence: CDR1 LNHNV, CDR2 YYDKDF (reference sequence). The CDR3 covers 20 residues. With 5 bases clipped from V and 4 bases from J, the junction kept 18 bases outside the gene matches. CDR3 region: CATSGARFGTSGRSAETQYF. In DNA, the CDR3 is TGTGCCACCAGCGGGGCGCGGTTTGGGACTAGCGGGAGAAGTGCAGAGACCCAGTACTTC. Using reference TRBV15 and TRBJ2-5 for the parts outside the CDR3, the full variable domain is DAMVIQNPRYQVTQFGKPVTLSCSQTLNHNVMYWYQQKSSQAPKLLFHYYDKDFNNEADTPDNFQSRRPNTSFCFLDIRSPGLGDTAMYLCATSGARFGTSGRSAETQYFGPGTRLLVL.